Below, 3 T cell receptor beta chains from the same sample are listed, as sequenced in a study of vaccination effects on CD4 cells after COVID-19. Before any sequencing was done, the ViraFEST assay used viral peptide pools to expand antigen-specific CD4+ T cells. Following a roughly eleven-day culture, CD4+ T cells were purified. Participants got two doses of BNT162b2 or mRNA-1273 vaccine. Clones were read by immunoSEQ multiplex PCR, and TCRdb kept only the in-frame ones, dropping some. In the table there are approximately 30,000 clones, 83% of which are singletons. Their antigens remain unidentified. This specimen consisted of CD4+ T cells from PBMCs cultured with HCoV-NL63 spike peptides, obtained after COVID-19 vaccination. These receptors were collected from a human donor who received a COVID-19 vaccine. Some clones in this sample may be carry-over from other donors' samples.

The chain combines TRBV6-1 with TRBJ1-4; no reliable D call. This CDR3 has 15 residues. V lost 3 bases and J 0 bases, leaving 8 bases between the germline ends. CDR1 and CDR2 (germline): MNHNS, SASEGT. CDR3 residues: CASSDRKTTNEKLFF. The CDR3 DNA is TGTGCCAGCAGTGATAGGAAAACAACTAATGAAAAACTGTTTTTT.

The chain links TRBV3-1 (or the pseudogene TRBV3-2) to TRBJ2-4; TRBD1 is a possible D gene (6 bases). Looked up from germline, CDR1 is LGHDT and CDR2 is YNNKEL (reference sequence). CDR3 size: 15 residues. Deletions cut 0 bases from V and 3 bases from J, with 9 bases between. The CDR3 region is CASSQEGAGKNIQYF. DNA of the CDR3: TGTGCCAGCAGCCAAGAGGGGGCAGGCAAAAACATTCAGTACTTC.

V usage is TRBV18 and J usage is TRBJ2-3; 7 nucleotides line up with TRBD1. This CDR3 contains 13 residues. V shed 4 bases and J 6 bases; nucleotides not matched to a gene: 4. CDR1 and CDR2 from the germline V gene are KGHSH and LQKENI. The CDR3 region is CASSRSGQDTQYF. CDR3 DNA: TGTGCCAGCTCACGTTCGGGACAGGATACGCAGTATTTT.